The 24 T cell receptor beta chains below all came from one sample that was sequenced in a study of Graves' ophthalmopathy and Graves' hyperthyroidism (dated by TCRdb to the late 2010s). TCRdb records Illumina HiSeq 2000 as the sequencer. For repertoire sequencing, TCR beta CDR3 regions were amplified from RNA transcripts. A first-round RT-PCR used HTBI primers with the Qiagen OneStep RT-PCR kit, followed by a second-round multiplex PCR, size selection and purification. TCRdb cleaned the public reads at Q25 with fastp, built clones with MiXCR and kept in-frame beta chains. Each record represents a unique CDR3 protein, reported with the most common genes and DNA among its rows. In this sample the table shows a few hundred thousand distinct CDR3 sequences, approximately 17% of which occur a single time. The top ten constitute 2.4% of the sample. Material for sequencing was peripheral blood. The source of these receptors is an adult woman with stable Graves' hyperthyroidism.

This clonotype has a count of ten or more. This chain connects TRBV4-3 to TRBJ1-5; D may be TRBD1 (5 bases). Germline CDR1 is LGHNA and CDR2 is YSLEER. The CDR3 sequence is 14 residues long. V was trimmed by 3 bases and J by 12 bases, leaving 18 bases between them. The chain's CDR3 is CASSHERQNPFQHF. The CDR3 DNA is TGCGCCAGCAGCCACGAAAGACAGAACCCATTCCAGCATTTT.

This clonotype was observed many times. This rearrangement joins TRBV6-1 to TRBJ1-2, with D possibly TRBD1 on 6 matching bases. The CDR3 length is 14 residues. V was clipped by 6 bases and J by 4 bases, with 15 bases between them. The germline V gene encodes CDR1 MNHNS and CDR2 SASEGT. CDR3 in DNA: TGTGCCAGCAGACGACAGGAGCGGACCTATGGCTACACCTTC. This encodes CASRRQERTYGYTF.

This clonotype was counted ten times or more. The chain joins TRBV7-2 to TRBJ2-7; 12 bases are a match to TRBD2. The ends lost 5 bases at V and 5 bases at J; junction bases unmatched: 7. The germline CDR1 and CDR2 sequences are SGHTA and FQGNSA. The CDR3 totals 15 residues. The CDR3: CASSLPRLAGDEQYF. CDR3 bases: TGTGCCAGCAGCCTCCCCCGACTAGCGGGAGACGAGCAGTACTTC.

This clonotype was seen repeatedly, ten times or more. The chain is built from TRBV11-2 and TRBJ2-7; 8 bases agree with TRBD2. This CDR3 has 17 amino acids. V trimming: 4 bases; J trimming: 1 base; junction bases outside the gene matches: 12. Germline lookup yields CDR1 SGHAT and CDR2 FQNNGV. The CDR3 loop is CASSSRLAGPFSYEQYF. The CDR3, as DNA: TGTGCCAGCAGCTCCCGGCTAGCGGGCCCATTTTCCTACGAGCAGTACTTC. Variable domain in full (rest from reference TRBV11-2 and TRBJ2-7): EAGVAQSPRYKIIEKRQSVAFWCNPISGHATLYWYQQILGQGPKLLIQFQNNGVVDDSQLPKDRFSAERLKGVDSTLKIQPAKLEDSAVYLCASSSRLAGPFSYEQYFGPGTRLTVT.

This clonotype occurred many times. The chain has TRBV12-3 or TRBV12-4 and TRBJ2-2, with a possible D match to TRBD1 (6 bases). Trimming cost V 6 bases and J 6 bases, with 17 bases left between them. This CDR3 spans 15 amino acids. Written as DNA, the CDR3 is TGTGCCAGCAGAATAGACAGGATTAGGGCCGGGGAGCTGTTTTTT. Residues: CASRIDRIRAGELFF.

Many counts were recorded for this clonotype. The chain recombines TRBV30 with TRBJ1-5; TRBD1 matches 7 bases. The germline V gene encodes CDR1 GTSNPN and CDR2 SVGIG (reference sequence). J lost 0 bases, V lost 3 bases, and 11 bases had no gene match. The CDR3 spans 17 residues. CDR3 sequence: CAWSLPGTAYSNQPQHF. The CDR3, as DNA: TGTGCCTGGAGCCTACCCGGGACAGCTTATAGCAATCAGCCCCAGCATTTT.

Ten or more counts support this clonotype. V usage is TRBV6-1 and J usage is TRBJ2-5, with a possible D match to TRBD1 (5 bases). V shed 4 bases and J shed 0 bases, with 9 bases lying between them. The CDR3 is made up of 14 amino acids. Looked up from germline, CDR1 is MNHNS and CDR2 is SASEGT. CDR3 region: CASSGWTNQETQYF. CDR3 coding DNA: TGTGCCAGCAGTGGGTGGACAAACCAAGAGACCCAGTACTTC.

The chain links TRBV9 to TRBJ2-7, with TRBD1 matching 7 bases. After removal of 2 bases from V and 3 bases from J, the junction contained 8 bases not matched to a gene. Germline-derived CDR1 and CDR2 are SGDLS and YYNGEE. There are 15 residues in the CDR3. Here the CDR3 DNA reads TGTGCCAGCAGCGTTAAAACAGGGGAAATCTACGAGCAGTACTTC. Residues: CASSVKTGEIYEQYF. Full variable domain (remainder filled in from reference TRBV9 and TRBJ2-7): DSGVTQTPKHLITATGQRVTLRCSPRSGDLSVYWYQQSLDQGLQFLIQYYNGEERAKGNILERFSAQQFPDLHSELNLSSLELGDSALYFCASSVKTGEIYEQYFGPGTRLTVT.

This clonotype was detected many times. J is TRBJ2-3 and V is TRBV6-5, with D possibly matching TRBD1 (5 bases). The CDR3 spans 13 residues. The V gene's germline CDR1 is MNHEY and CDR2 SVGAGI. Trimming stripped 2 bases from V and 5 bases from J, with 8 bases between. In DNA form, the CDR3 reads TGTGCCAGCAGTTACAACCAGGGAGATACGCAGTATTTT. Translated, it gives CASSYNQGDTQYF.

This clonotype was seen many times. The V call is TRBV6-2 or TRBV6-3, the J call TRBJ2-7, with 7 bases that match TRBD1. This CDR3 is built from 16 residues. Trimming cost V 2 bases and J 1 base; bases outside gene matches: 8. Germline CDR1 is MNHEY and CDR2 is SVGEGT. The DNA for the CDR3 is TGTGCCAGCAGTTACGATCCTCAGGGGGTATCCTACGAGCAGTACTTC. This codes for CASSYDPQGVSYEQYF.

This clonotype was seen at least ten times. The V and J genes are TRBV6-1 and TRBJ1-6; tentatively, D is TRBD1 (5 bases). The ends were cut back, 6 bases at V and 8 bases at J, with 17 bases in the middle. This CDR3 contains 15 residues. From germline, CDR1 is MNHNS and CDR2 SASEGT. The CDR3 DNA sequence: TGTGCCAGCAGAGGACGTTTGGTGGGGGATTCACCCCTCCACTTT. Protein: CASRGRLVGDSPLHF.

The rearrangement joins TRBV6-4 to TRBJ1-6, with 7 bases identical to TRBD1. Germline CDR1 reads MRHNA; CDR2 reads SNTAGT. CDR3 length: 15 residues. With V trimmed by 0 bases and J by 5 bases, 1 base remained unmatched. CDR3 protein: CASSDSTGDNSPLHF. The CDR3 DNA reads TGTGCCAGCAGTGACTCCACAGGGGATAATTCACCCCTCCACTTT.

The sample holds one count of this clonotype. The genes are TRBV6-1 and TRBJ1-1, with D possibly TRBD1 on 6 matching bases. V lost 4 bases, J lost 0 bases, and 9 bases lay in between. Germline loops: CDR1 MNHNS, CDR2 SASEGT. The CDR3 extends over 14 amino acids. CDR3 sequence (DNA): TGTGCCAGCAGTGGACAGGCGGTGAACACTGAAGCTTTCTTT. This sequence encodes CASSGQAVNTEAFF.

This clonotype was counted at least ten times. The chain joins TRBV2 to TRBJ2-7, with 8 bases aligning to TRBD2. The CDR3 spans 17 residues. Looked up from germline, CDR1 is SNHLY and CDR2 is FYNNEI. V trimming: 8 bases; J trimming: 6 bases; junction bases outside the gene matches: 21. The CDR3 DNA reads as TGTGCCAGCTTGGGGGATGCGAGTAGAGCGGGAGTGGGCGAGCAGTACTTC. The encoded protein is CASLGDASRAGVGEQYF. The full variable domain, with the rest looked up from reference TRBV2 and TRBJ2-7, is EPEVTQTPSHQVTQMGQEVILRCVPISNHLYFYWYRQILGQKVEFLVSFYNNEISEKSEIFDDQFSVERPDGSNFTLKIRSTKLEDSAMYFCASLGDASRAGVGEQYFGPGTRLTVT.

This chain connects TRBV5-1 to TRBJ1-1; the match to TRBD1 covers 7 bases. Per the germline V gene, CDR1 is SGHRS and CDR2 is YFSETQ. There are 15 residues in the CDR3. The trim removed 7 bases at V and 2 bases at J, leaving 11 bases unmatched. The CDR3 DNA reads as TGCGCCAGCGGTGACAGGGAGAGTGGAAACACTGAAGCTTTCTTT. This gives the protein CASGDRESGNTEAFF.

This clonotype was observed a few times. A much larger clone sits a single nucleotide away, making a read error possible. This chain connects TRBV20-1 to TRBJ1-5; no clear D gene. Germline V gene data show CDR1 as DFQATT and CDR2 as SNEGSKA (reference sequence). The V gene lost 8 bases and the J gene lost 0 bases, with 20 bases spanning the gap. CDR3 length: 16 amino acids. This CDR3 is CSLAPLDGDSNQPQHF. CDR3 bases: TGCAGTCTGGCCCCCCTAGACGGCGATAGCAATCAGCCCCAGCATTTT.

The table lists this clonotype with many counts. The chain couples TRBV6-2 or TRBV6-3 to TRBJ1-2, with a possible D match to TRBD1 (5 bases). Germline CDR1 reads MNHEY; CDR2 reads SVGEGT. This CDR3 has 14 amino acids. Trimming took 3 bases from V and 4 from J, leaving 12 bases between them. DNA of the CDR3: TGTGCCAGCAGTTATCGGACGGACACCTATGGCTACACCTTC. Translation: CASSYRTDTYGYTF.

At least ten counts were recorded for this clonotype. V gene TRBV11-1 combines with J gene TRBJ1-2; 9 bases match TRBD1. The CDR3 length is 18 residues. Trimming took 2 bases from V and 2 from J; bases not matched to a gene: 12. CDR1 and CDR2 (germline): SGHAT, FQDESV (reference sequence). CDR3 DNA sequence: TGTGCCAGCAGCTTACCTTTAACCACCGGGACAGGGAACTATGGCTACACCTTC. Its protein product is CASSLPLTTGTGNYGYTF.

This clonotype was recorded at least ten times. This chain joins TRBV12-3 or TRBV12-4 and TRBJ2-7; D is ambiguous. The length of the CDR3 is 11 residues. V lost 2 bases and J lost 5, with 4 bases in between. CDR3 sequence reads: CASSLSHEQYF. CDR3 DNA: TGTGCCAGCAGTTTAAGCCACGAGCAGTACTTC.

This clonotype was seen only a few times. This chain joins TRBV19 and TRBJ2-7; a possible D gene is TRBD2 (6 bases). CDR1 LNHDA and CDR2 SQIVND come from the germline V gene (reference sequence). V was clipped by 3 bases and J by 7 bases, with 19 bases between them. The CDR3 is 15 residues long. The CDR3 sequence is CASSMGDGRRREQYF. In DNA, the CDR3 is TGTGCCAGTAGTATGGGAGACGGGAGAAGGCGGGAGCAGTACTTC.

This clonotype has a count of ten or more. The chain recombines TRBV5-1 with TRBJ1-1, with a tentative D call TRBD1 (5 bases). The CDR3 consists of 18 residues. Germline V gene lookup returns CDR1 SGHRS and CDR2 YFSETQ. V gave up 7 bases and J gave up 2 bases, with 27 bases separating them. The CDR3 nucleotides are TGCGCCAGCCACTCCGGTATGAGGCTCCGGGGGTATAACACTGAAGCTTTCTTT. This sequence encodes CASHSGMRLRGYNTEAFF.

In its sample, this clonotype was seen many times. The chain joins TRBV12-3 or TRBV12-4 to TRBJ2-5, with a possible D match to TRBD2 (6 bases). The CDR3 has 14 amino acids. Trimming shortened V by 6 bases and J by 4 bases, and 15 bases separated the two germline ends. CDR3 bases: TGTGCCAGCAGCAAGACTAGAGTCCCAGAGACCCAGTACTTC. Translation gives CASSKTRVPETQYF.

The table lists this clonotype with many counts. The V gene is TRBV5-1, the J gene TRBJ2-7; 8 bases line up with TRBD1. The CDR3 consists of 14 residues. V lost 4 bases and J lost 5; bases outside the gene matches: 8. Germline assignment: CDR1 SGHRS and CDR2 YFSETQ. The CDR3 region has the DNA TGCGCCAGCAGCCAAGACAGGGGTTTGAACGAGCAGTACTTC. This translates into CASSQDRGLNEQYF.

This clonotype was detected many times. The chain has TRBV5-1 and TRBJ2-7; D is possibly TRBD1 (7 bases). Trimming pared 4 bases from V and 5 bases from J, leaving 16 bases between. The CDR3 is made up of 14 amino acids. CDR1 is SGHRS, CDR2 YFSETQ, per germline. The CDR3 protein is CASSTGAGGDEQYF. Here the CDR3 DNA reads TGCGCCAGCAGCACAGGGGCCGGGGGCGACGAGCAGTACTTC.